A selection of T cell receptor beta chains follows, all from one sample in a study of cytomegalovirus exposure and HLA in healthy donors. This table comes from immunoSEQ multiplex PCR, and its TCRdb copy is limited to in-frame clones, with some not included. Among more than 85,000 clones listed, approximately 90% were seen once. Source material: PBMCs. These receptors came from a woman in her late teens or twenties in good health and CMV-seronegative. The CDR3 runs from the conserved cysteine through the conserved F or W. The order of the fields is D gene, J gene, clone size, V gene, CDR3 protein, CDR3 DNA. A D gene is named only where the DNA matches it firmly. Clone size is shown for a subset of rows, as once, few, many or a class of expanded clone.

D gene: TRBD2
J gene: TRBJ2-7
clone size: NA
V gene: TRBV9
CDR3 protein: CASSAPDIAGGSYEQYF
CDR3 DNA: TGTGCCAGCAGCGCCCCGGATATAGCGGGGGGTTCCTACGAGCAGTACTTC

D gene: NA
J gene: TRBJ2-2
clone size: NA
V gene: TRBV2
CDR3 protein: CASKAGLGTGELFF
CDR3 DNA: TGTGCCAGCAAGGCGGGCTTAGGAACCGGGGAGCTGTTTTTT

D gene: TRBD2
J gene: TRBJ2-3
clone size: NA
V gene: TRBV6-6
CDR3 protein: CASSRTSGGTDTQYF
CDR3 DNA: TGTGCCAGCAGCAGGACTAGCGGGGGGACAGATACGCAGTATTTT

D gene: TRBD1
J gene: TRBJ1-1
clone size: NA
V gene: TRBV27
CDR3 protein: CASSSTGGRTEAFF
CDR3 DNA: TGTGCCAGCAGTTCAACAGGGGGCAGAACTGAAGCTTTCTTT

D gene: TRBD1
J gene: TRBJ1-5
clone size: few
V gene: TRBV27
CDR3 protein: CASSSDRGLGNQPQHF
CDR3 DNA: TGTGCCAGCAGTTCGGACAGGGGGCTGGGCAATCAGCCCCAGCATTTT

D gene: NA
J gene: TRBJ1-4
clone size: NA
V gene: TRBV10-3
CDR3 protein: CAISGGGTNEKLFF
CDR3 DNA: TGTGCCATCAGTGGTGGAGGAACTAATGAAAAACTGTTTTTT

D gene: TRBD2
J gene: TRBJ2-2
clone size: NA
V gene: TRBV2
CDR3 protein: CAKTRAGGNTGELFF
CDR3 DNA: TGTGCCAAAACCCGGGCGGGGGGAAACACCGGGGAGCTGTTTTTT

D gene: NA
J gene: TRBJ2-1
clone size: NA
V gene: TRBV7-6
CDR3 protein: CASSFRGVHEQFF
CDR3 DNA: TGTGCCAGCAGCTTCCGAGGTGTCCATGAGCAGTTCTTC

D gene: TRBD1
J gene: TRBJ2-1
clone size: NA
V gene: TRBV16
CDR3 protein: CASSQSARGYEQFF
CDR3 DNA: TGTGCCAGCAGCCAATCTGCCAGGGGGTATGAGCAGTTCTTC

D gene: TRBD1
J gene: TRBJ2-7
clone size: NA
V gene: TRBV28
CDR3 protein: CASSTTGVGEQYF
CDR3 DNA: TGTGCCAGCAGCACGACAGGGGTCGGCGAGCAGTACTTC

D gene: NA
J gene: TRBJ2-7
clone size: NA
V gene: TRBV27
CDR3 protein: CASSLYTSSYEQYF
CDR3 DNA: TGTGCCAGCAGTTTATATACCAGCTCCTACGAGCAGTACTTC

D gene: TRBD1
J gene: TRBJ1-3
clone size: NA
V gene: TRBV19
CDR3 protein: CASSDRGRPGNTIYF
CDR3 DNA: TGTGCCAGTAGCGACAGGGGACGGCCAGGAAACACCATATATTTT

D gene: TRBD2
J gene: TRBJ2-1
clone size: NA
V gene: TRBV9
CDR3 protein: CASSVRLAENPYNEQFF
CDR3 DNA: TGTGCCAGCAGCGTGAGGCTAGCGGAAAATCCCTACAATGAGCAGTTCTTC

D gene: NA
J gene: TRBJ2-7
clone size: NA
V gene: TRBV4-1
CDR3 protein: CASSQEPGYEQYF
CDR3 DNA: TGCGCCAGCAGCCAAGAACCGGGCTACGAGCAGTACTTC

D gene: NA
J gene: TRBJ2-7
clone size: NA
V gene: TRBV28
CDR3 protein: CASTPRGQSSYEQYF
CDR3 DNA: TGTGCCAGCACCCCAAGAGGACAGAGCTCCTACGAGCAGTACTTC

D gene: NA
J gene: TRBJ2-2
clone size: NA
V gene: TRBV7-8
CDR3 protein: CASSLREANTGELFF
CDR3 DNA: TGTGCCAGCAGCTTGAGGGAGGCGAACACCGGGGAGCTGTTTTTT

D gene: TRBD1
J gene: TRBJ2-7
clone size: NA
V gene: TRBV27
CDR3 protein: CASSLRTGPYEQYF
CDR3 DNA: TGTGCCAGCAGTCTTCGGACAGGGCCTTACGAGCAGTACTTC

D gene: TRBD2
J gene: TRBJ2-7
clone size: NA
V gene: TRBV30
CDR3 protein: CAWSVVSSGYSSYEQYF
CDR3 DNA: TGTGCCTGGAGTGTAGTCTCTAGCGGCTATAGCTCCTACGAGCAGTACTTC

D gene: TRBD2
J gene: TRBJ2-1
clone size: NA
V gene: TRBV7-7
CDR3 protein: CASGAGVGNEQFF
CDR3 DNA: TGTGCTAGCGGGGCGGGAGTTGGCAATGAGCAGTTCTTC

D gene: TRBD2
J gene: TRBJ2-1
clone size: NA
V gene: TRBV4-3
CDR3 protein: CASSQVGLAGGTEQFF
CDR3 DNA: TGCGCCAGCAGCCAAGTAGGGCTAGCGGGGGGAACTGAGCAGTTCTTC

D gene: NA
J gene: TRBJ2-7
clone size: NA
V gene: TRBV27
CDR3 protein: CASSYRARYEQYF
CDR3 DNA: TGTGCCAGCAGTTACAGGGCACGGTACGAGCAGTACTTC

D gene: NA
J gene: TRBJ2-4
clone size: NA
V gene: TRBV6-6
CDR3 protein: CASRTGNIQYF
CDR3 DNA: TGTGCCAGCAGAACGGGAAACATTCAGTACTTC

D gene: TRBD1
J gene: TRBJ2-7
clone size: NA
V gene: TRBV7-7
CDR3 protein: CASSLSTGGGEQYF
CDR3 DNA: TGTGCTAGCAGCTTATCGACAGGGGGGGGCGAGCAGTACTTC

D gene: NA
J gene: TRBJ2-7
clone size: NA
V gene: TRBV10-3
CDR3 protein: CAIRTAYEQYF
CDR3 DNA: TGTGCCATCAGGACAGCATACGAGCAGTACTTC

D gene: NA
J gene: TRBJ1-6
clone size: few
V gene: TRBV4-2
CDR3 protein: CASSQAGGLNNSPLHF
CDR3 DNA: TGTGCCAGCAGCCAAGCTGGGGGGTTGAACAATTCACCCCTCCACTTT

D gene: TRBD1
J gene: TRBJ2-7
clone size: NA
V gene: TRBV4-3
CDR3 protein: CASSPDRGREQYF
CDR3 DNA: TGCGCCAGCAGCCCTGACAGGGGGCGCGAGCAGTACTTC

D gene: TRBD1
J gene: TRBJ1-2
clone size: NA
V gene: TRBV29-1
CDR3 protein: CSVEPWTGRLRNYGYTF
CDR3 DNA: TGCAGCGTTGAACCCTGGACAGGACGCCTTAGGAACTATGGCTACACCTTC

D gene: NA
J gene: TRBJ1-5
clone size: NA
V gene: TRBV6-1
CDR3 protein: CASSSGGRRQPQHF
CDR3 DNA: TGTGCCAGCAGCAGCGGGGGGAGGAGGCAGCCCCAGCATTTT

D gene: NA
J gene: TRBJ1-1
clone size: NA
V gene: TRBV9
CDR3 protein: CASSPAGETEAFF
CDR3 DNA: TGTGCCAGCAGCCCTGCAGGGGAAACTGAAGCTTTCTTT

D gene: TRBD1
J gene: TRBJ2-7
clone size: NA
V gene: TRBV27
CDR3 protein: CASSGQGDEQYF
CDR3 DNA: TGTGCCAGCAGCGGACAGGGGGACGAGCAGTACTTC

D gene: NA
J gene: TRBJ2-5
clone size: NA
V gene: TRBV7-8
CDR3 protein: CASSRRETQYF
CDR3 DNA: TGTGCCAGCAGCCGGAGGGAGACCCAGTACTTC

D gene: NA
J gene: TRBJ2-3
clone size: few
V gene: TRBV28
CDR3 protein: CASSLVRENTDTQYF
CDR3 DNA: TGTGCCAGCAGTTTAGTGAGGGAAAACACAGATACGCAGTATTTT

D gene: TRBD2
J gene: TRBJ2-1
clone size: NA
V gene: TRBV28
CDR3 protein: CASSFLTSGSSYNEQFF
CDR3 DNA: TGTGCCAGCAGTTTCCTCACTAGCGGTAGCTCCTACAATGAGCAGTTCTTC

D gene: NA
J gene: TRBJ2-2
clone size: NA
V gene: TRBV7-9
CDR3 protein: CASSIGRDTGELFF
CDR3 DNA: TGTGCCAGCAGCATCGGCCGGGACACCGGGGAGCTGTTTTTT

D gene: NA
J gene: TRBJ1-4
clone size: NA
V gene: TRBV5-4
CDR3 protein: CASSSPVRGNEKLFF
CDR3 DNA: TGTGCCAGCAGCTCTCCGGTGCGGGGTAATGAAAAACTGTTTTTT

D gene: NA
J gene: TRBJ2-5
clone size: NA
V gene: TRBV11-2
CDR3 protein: CASSSLASQETQYF
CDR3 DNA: TGTGCCAGCAGCTCCCTAGCATCCCAAGAGACCCAGTACTTC

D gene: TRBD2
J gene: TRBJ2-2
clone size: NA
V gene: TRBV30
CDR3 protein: CAQRGLAFTGELFF
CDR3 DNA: TGTGCCCAACGAGGACTAGCTTTCACCGGGGAGCTGTTTTTT

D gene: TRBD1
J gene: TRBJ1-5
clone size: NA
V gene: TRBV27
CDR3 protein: CASSIQGFSNQPQHF
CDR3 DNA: TGTGCCAGCAGTATACAGGGGTTCAGCAATCAGCCCCAGCATTTT

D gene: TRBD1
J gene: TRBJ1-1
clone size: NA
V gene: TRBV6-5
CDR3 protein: CASRWDSNTEAFF
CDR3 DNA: TGTGCCAGCAGGTGGGACAGCAACACTGAAGCTTTCTTT

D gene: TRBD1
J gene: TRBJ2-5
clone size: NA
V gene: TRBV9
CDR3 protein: CASSSRQGQETQYF
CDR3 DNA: TGTGCCAGCAGCTCCCGACAGGGGCAGGAGACCCAGTACTTC

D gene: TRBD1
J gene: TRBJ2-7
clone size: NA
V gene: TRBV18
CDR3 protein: CASSRQGRTYEQYF
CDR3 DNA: TGTGCCAGCTCACGACAGGGAAGGACCTACGAGCAGTACTTC

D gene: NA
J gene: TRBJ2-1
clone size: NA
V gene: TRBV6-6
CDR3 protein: CASSLADEQFF
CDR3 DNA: TGTGCCAGCAGTTTAGCGGATGAGCAGTTCTTC

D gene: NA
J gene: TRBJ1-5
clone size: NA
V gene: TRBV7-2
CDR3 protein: CASSLATQLGPRPSGQPQHF
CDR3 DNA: TGTGCCAGCAGCTTAGCGACCCAGCTGGGGCCCCGCCCCTCAGGCCAGCCCCAGCATTTT